Shown below are 32 T cell receptor beta chains from a single sample sequenced in a study of cytomegalovirus exposure and HLA in healthy donors (dated by TCRdb to the late 2010s). The library was generated by the immunoSEQ multiplex PCR assay. For the multiplex PCR, a mixture combining 60 forward primers for TCR Vbeta segments and 13 reverse primers for TCR Jbeta segments was used. Here the immuneACCESS table is served through TCRdb, limited to in-frame sequences with V and J called. Missing clones are a known gap in these copies; in checked studies unresolved V genes cover under half, and the rest lacks a known reason. For this sample there are about 98,000 clones; around 68% appear just once. Roughly 2.5% of the sample is taken by the ten largest. Specimen: PBMCs. The receptors shown here come from a middle-aged man in good health and CMV-seronegative.

J is TRBJ2-7 and V is TRBV4-3, with a weak D call TRBD1 (5 bases). This CDR3 has 14 residues. The germline V gene has CDR1 LGHNA and CDR2 YSLEER. V was trimmed by 0 bases and J by 3 bases, leaving 9 bases between them. For the CDR3, the DNA is TGCGCCAGCAGCCAAGAGTTTAGGGGCTACGAGCAGTACTTC. It specifies CASSQEFRGYEQYF.

The rearrangement links TRBV11-2 to TRBJ1-4; D is perhaps TRBD1 (6 bases). The CDR3 contains 17 residues. V dropped 5 bases and J dropped 5 bases, with 21 bases sitting between them. Germline V gene lookup returns CDR1 SGHAT and CDR2 FQNNGV. CDR3 DNA: TGTGCCAGCAGCGCCAGGACTCCGGGACAAGGGAATGAAAAACTGTTTTTT. It is translated as CASSARTPGQGNEKLFF. The full variable domain, with the rest looked up from reference TRBV11-2 and TRBJ1-4, is EAGVAQSPRYKIIEKRQSVAFWCNPISGHATLYWYQQILGQGPKLLIQFQNNGVVDDSQLPKDRFSAERLKGVDSTLKIQPAKLEDSAVYLCASSARTPGQGNEKLFFGSGTQLSVL.

The gene calls are TRBV6-1 and TRBJ2-7, with 7 bases that match TRBD2. V gave up 6 bases and J gave up 0 bases; unmatched junction bases: 8. The CDR3 is 15 residues long. Germline CDR1 reads MNHNS; CDR2 reads SASEGT. As DNA, the CDR3 is TGTGCCAGCAGCCGAGAGCGGGATCCCTCCTACGAGCAGTACTTC. It translates to CASSRERDPSYEQYF.

The CDR3 spells CASSPRSNYGYTF. The CDR3, as DNA: TGTGCCAGCAGTCCCCGTTCTAACTATGGCTACACCTTC. The chain joins TRBV27 to TRBJ1-2; D not certain. This CDR3 comprises 13 residues. Between the trimmed V and J ends, which lost 5 bases and 0 bases, there was a span of 7 bases. The germline V gene has CDR1 MNHEY and CDR2 SMNVEV (reference sequence).

The chain joins TRBV7-2 to TRBJ2-7, with 10 positions matching TRBD1. Trimming at V came to 4 bases and at J to 5 bases, leaving 8 bases not matched to a gene. From germline, CDR1 is SGHTA and CDR2 FQGNSA. The CDR3 spans 15 residues. The CDR3 here is CASSSGWDRGDEQYF. The CDR3 nucleotides read TGTGCCAGCAGCTCGGGCTGGGACAGGGGTGACGAGCAGTACTTC.

The chain joins TRBV9 to TRBJ2-1; TRBD2 aligns across 8 bases. Germline V gene sequence: CDR1 SGDLS, CDR2 YYNGEE. The V gene end was trimmed by 4 bases and the J gene end by 3 bases; junction bases not matched to a gene: 3. CDR3 length equals 14 residues. DNA for the CDR3: TGTGCCAGCAGCTTAAGCGGGAGCTACAATGAGCAGTTCTTC. It specifies CASSLSGSYNEQFF.

This clone was seen only once. Other DNA sequences in the same sample also yield this CDR3. The genes are TRBV18 and TRBJ1-1, with TRBD1 identical over 7 bases. The CDR3 extends over 15 amino acids. Trimming cost V 3 bases and J 0 bases; bases outside gene matches: 4. Germline V gene data show CDR1 as KGHSH and CDR2 as LQKENI. The DNA of the CDR3 is TGTGCCAGCTCACCGCCGGGACAGATGAACACTGAAGCTTTCTTT. This codes for CASSPPGQMNTEAFF.

This clone has a handful of counts. V usage is TRBV18 and J usage is TRBJ2-1; D is possibly TRBD2 (6 bases). Per germline, CDR1 KGHSH and CDR2 LQKENI. The CDR3 totals 14 residues. Trimming cost V 6 bases and J 12 bases, with 21 bases left between them. The CDR3 DNA reads TGTGCCAGCTCCCCCGAATCCGACGGGGGTGGGCAGTTCTTC. Its translation is CASSPESDGGGQFF.

Worth noting for this clone: Compared with germline, one end of the junction differs, possibly owing to a read error. The rearrangement links TRBV7-9 to TRBJ1-3, with 9 positions matching TRBD1. This CDR3 spans 17 amino acids. Germline V gene data show CDR1 as SEHNR and CDR2 as FQNEAQ (reference sequence). CDR3 nucleotide sequence: TGTTCCAGCAGCTTAACGTCGGACAGGGGCTTTGGAAACACCATATATTTT. Translation gives CSSSLTSDRGFGNTIYF.

The chain recombines TRBV28 with TRBJ2-1; D unclear. Trimming took off 7 bases at V and 6 bases at J, with 16 bases between the two ends. The CDR3 runs to 14 residues. Per the germline V gene, CDR1 is MDHEN and CDR2 is SYDVKM. CDR3 DNA sequence: TGTGCCAGCACCAATGCCGGCTCGGGCAATGAGCAGTTCTTC. Translated: CASTNAGSGNEQFF.

Comment on this clone: One end of the junction is discordant with germline, which a read error may explain. At the DNA level, this CDR3 is encoded by other sequences in the same sample as well. This chain joins TRBV4-1 and TRBJ1-2, with 9 nucleotides matching TRBD1. The CDR3 contains 13 residues. The V gene's germline CDR1 is MGHRA and CDR2 YSYEKL. The CDR3 region is CASWDRDDYGYTF. DNA of the CDR3: TGTGCCAGCTGGGACAGGGATGACTATGGCTACACCTTC.

V usage is TRBV28 and J usage is TRBJ2-7; a weak D match, TRBD2 (5 bases). Germline V gene sequence: CDR1 MDHEN, CDR2 SYDVKM. The CDR3 has 13 amino acids. The V gene lost 8 bases and the J gene lost 0 bases, with 11 bases spanning the gap. CDR3 DNA: TGTGCCAGCGACCCGGGGTCCTCCTACGAGCAGTACTTC. Translation gives CASDPGSSYEQYF.

This clone was picked up a small number of times. The rearrangement uses TRBV5-6 and TRBJ2-5, with 7 bases identical to TRBD2. Germline CDR1 is SGHDT and CDR2 is YYEEEE. The V and J ends lost 8 bases and 4 bases, in that order; junction bases with no gene match: 14. There are 15 residues in the CDR3. The CDR3: CASESWRGFVETQYF. DNA for the CDR3: TGTGCCAGTGAAAGCTGGCGGGGGTTCGTAGAGACCCAGTACTTC.

This rearrangement joins TRBV9 to TRBJ2-3; D unresolved. Looked up from germline, CDR1 is SGDLS and CDR2 is YYNGEE. The CDR3 extends over 15 amino acids. Trimming took 1 base from V and 4 from J, leaving 13 bases between them. As DNA, the CDR3 is TGTGCCAGCAGCGTATTCTCCCCCTCTGCAGATACGCAGTATTTT. This encodes CASSVFSPSADTQYF.

CDR3 loop: CASSEIPQGGGLPYEQYF. The CDR3 DNA is TGTGCCAGCAGTGAAATCCCCCAAGGGGGGGGCTTGCCCTACGAGCAGTACTTC. The chain combines TRBV2 with TRBJ2-5, with D perhaps matching TRBD2 (7 bases). With the DNA end fitting TRBJ2-7 better, the J assignment may be wrong. Per germline, CDR1 SNHLY and CDR2 FYNNEI. The CDR3 totals 18 residues.

J is TRBJ2-3 and V is TRBV28, with 13 bases fitting TRBD2. The CDR3 length is 17 residues. The V and J ends lost 6 bases and 4 bases, in that order; junction bases with no gene match: 10. Germline V lookup: CDR1 MDHEN, CDR2 SYDVKM. The CDR3 spells CASRYPGLAGRADTQYF. The CDR3 DNA is TGTGCCAGCAGATATCCGGGACTAGCGGGGAGGGCAGATACGCAGTATTTT.

V gene TRBV11-2 combines with J gene TRBJ2-7; D is perhaps TRBD1 (5 bases). The V and J ends lost 2 bases and 1 base respectively, with 6 bases between them. CDR1 is SGHAT and CDR2 is FQNNGV in the germline V gene. The CDR3 has 13 residues. CDR3 protein: CASSLRQSYEQYF. Written as DNA, the CDR3 is TGTGCCAGCAGCTTACGACAGTCCTACGAGCAGTACTTC.

This clone has more than one count but fewer than ten. The chain joins TRBV19 to TRBJ1-5; possibly TRBD1 for D (6 bases). The CDR3 spans 13 residues. Deletions cut 10 bases from V and 3 bases from J, with 13 bases between. Germline assignment: CDR1 LNHDA and CDR2 SQIVND (reference sequence). CDR3 amino acids: CATGGGVNQPQHF. CDR3 DNA: TGTGCCACGGGAGGGGGGGTCAATCAGCCCCAGCATTTT.

The gene calls are TRBV28 and TRBJ2-4; 9 positions agree with TRBD2. Germline CDR1 MDHEN, CDR2 SYDVKM. CDR3 length: 16 residues. V lost 2 bases, J lost 7 bases, and 9 bases stayed unmatched. CDR3 loop: CASSLLQRGAENIQYF. CDR3 sequence (DNA): TGTGCCAGCAGTTTACTCCAGCGGGGGGCCGAGAACATTCAGTACTTC.

The chain uses TRBV7-2 and TRBJ1-1, with D unresolved. Germline V gene sequence: CDR1 SGHTA, CDR2 FQGNSA. The ends were cut back, 5 bases at V and 4 bases at J, with 20 bases in the middle. The length of the CDR3 is 16 residues. The DNA for the CDR3 is TGTGCCAGCAGCGTATCGGTTCGGGTTATGGGCACTGAAGCTTTCTTT. It translates to CASSVSVRVMGTEAFF.

The chain carries TRBV19 and TRBJ2-2, with TRBD1 matching over 11 bases. CDR1 and CDR2 (germline): LNHDA, SQIVND (reference sequence). J lost 4 bases, V lost 6 bases, and 13 bases had no gene match. This CDR3 region has 18 residues. This CDR3 reads CASRPRKDRGPGTGELFF. CDR3 DNA sequence: TGTGCCAGTAGGCCAAGGAAGGACAGGGGGCCCGGCACCGGGGAGCTGTTTTTT.

V gene TRBV19 combines with J gene TRBJ1-2; 9 nucleotides match TRBD1. CDR3 size: 14 residues. With V trimmed by 4 bases and J by 8 bases, 8 bases remained unmatched. Germline V gives CDR1 LNHDA, CDR2 SQIVND (reference sequence). The CDR3 region has the DNA TGTGCCAGTAGTACCTTACAGGGGGCGCACGGCTACACCTTC. This gives the protein CASSTLQGAHGYTF.

This clone was seen a single time. This chain links TRBV10-1 with TRBJ2-1; no clear D gene. This CDR3 region has 11 residues. V was cut by 3 bases and J by 7 bases, with 4 bases left in between. Per germline, CDR1 WNHNN and CDR2 SYGVQD (reference sequence). CDR3 DNA: TGCGCCAGCAGTGACTCGAATGAGCAGTTCTTC. Protein product: CASSDSNEQFF.

J is TRBJ2-7 and V is TRBV27, with 9 bases fitting TRBD1. Losses at the gene ends were 5 bases for V and 3 bases for J; bases not matched to a gene: 8. The CDR3 extends over 15 amino acids. The germline gives CDR1 MNHEY, CDR2 SMNVEV (reference sequence). CDR3 protein: CASSLRDRVLYEQYF. CDR3 DNA: TGTGCCAGCAGTCTTCGGGACAGGGTACTCTACGAGCAGTACTTC.

The V gene is TRBV10-1, the J gene TRBJ2-1, with unresolved D. Germline lookup yields CDR1 WNHNN and CDR2 SYGVQD (reference sequence). CDR3 length equals 13 residues. V lost 2 bases and J lost 10, with 12 bases in between. In DNA, the CDR3 is TGCGCCAGCAGTGAGCCTCGCCGGGTGGAGCAGTTCTTC. Its translation: CASSEPRRVEQFF.

The V and J genes are TRBV5-6 and TRBJ2-7; the match to TRBD1 covers 7 bases. The germline CDR1 and CDR2 sequences are SGHDT and YYEEEE. The CDR3 is 14 amino acids. Losses at the gene ends were 4 bases for V and 3 bases for J; bases not matched to a gene: 7. The CDR3 DNA is TGTGCCAGCAGCCCACAGGGGCAGGTCTACGAGCAGTACTTC. Protein product: CASSPQGQVYEQYF.

Here the CDR3 DNA reads TGTGCCAGCAGCTTAGCACAGGGACCCTACAATGAGCAGTTCTTC. It yields the protein CASSLAQGPYNEQFF. The V gene is TRBV11-3, the J gene TRBJ2-1; D might be TRBD1 (6 bases). The CDR3 contains 15 residues. From germline, CDR1 is SGHNT and CDR2 YENEEA. V was pared by 1 base and J by 2 bases, with 9 bases between.

The V and J genes are TRBV6-5 and TRBJ1-3; TRBD1 matches at 7 bases. The ends lost 4 bases at V and 5 bases at J; junction bases unmatched: 5. Germline V gives CDR1 MNHEY, CDR2 SVGAGI. CDR3 size: 14 residues. CDR3 in amino acids: CASSLLGQRNTIYF. The CDR3 region has the DNA TGTGCCAGCAGTTTATTGGGACAGAGAAACACCATATATTTT.

The chain recombines TRBV18 with TRBJ2-3; 15 bases map to TRBD2. Per the germline V gene, CDR1 is KGHSH and CDR2 is LQKENI. This CDR3 spans 16 amino acids. The V and J ends lost 1 base and 6 bases, in that order; junction bases with no gene match: 2. The chain's CDR3 is CASSPRGLAGGDTQYF. The CDR3 bases are TGTGCCAGCTCACCACGGGGACTAGCGGGAGGTGATACGCAGTATTTT.

This clone appeared a single time. The chain links TRBV4-1 to TRBJ2-2; 11 nucleotides align to TRBD2. Germline V gives CDR1 MGHRA, CDR2 YSYEKL. The trim removed 0 bases at V and 4 bases at J, leaving 7 bases unmatched. This CDR3 spans 18 amino acids. The CDR3 region has the DNA TGCGCCAGCAGCCAAGATCTTCGACTAGCGGGGTTCACCGGGGAGCTGTTTTTT. This translates into CASSQDLRLAGFTGELFF.

V is TRBV15 and J is TRBJ2-7; 9 bases are shared with TRBD2. Unmatched junction bases numbered 5, after V lost 1 base and J lost 1 base. Germline values: CDR1 LNHNV, CDR2 YYDKDF (reference sequence). The CDR3 loop spans 16 amino acids. CDR3 residues: CATSRGGSGGSYEQYF. The CDR3 DNA sequence: TGTGCCACCAGCAGAGGTGGAAGCGGGGGGTCCTACGAGCAGTACTTC. Looking up the rest from reference TRBV15 and TRBJ2-7 gives the full variable domain: DAMVIQNPRYQVTQFGKPVTLSCSQTLNHNVMYWYQQKSSQAPKLLFHYYDKDFNNEADTPDNFQSRRPNTSFCFLDIRSPGLGDTAMYLCATSRGGSGGSYEQYFGPGTRLTVT.

The J gene is TRBJ1-5, the V gene TRBV7-2; maybe TRBD1 (6 bases). The CDR3 length is 14 residues. Germline assignment: CDR1 SGHTA and CDR2 FQGNSA. V lost 6 bases to trimming and J lost 0 bases, with 9 bases between them. Here the CDR3 reads CASSSGDSNQPQHF. The DNA for the CDR3 is TGTGCCAGCAGTTCAGGGGATAGCAATCAGCCCCAGCATTTT. The variable domain in full, with the rest retrieved from reference TRBV7-2 and TRBJ1-5, is GAGVSQSPSNKVTEKGKDVELRCDPISGHTALYWYRQSLGQGLEFLIYFQGNSAPDKSGLPSDRFSAERTGGSVSTLTIQRTQQEDSAVYLCASSSGDSNQPQHFGDGTRLSIL.